This T cell receptor (beta chain) was captured in a study of blood T cells in healthy people across ages. Study-wide results and caveats: From one million sequenced T cells, diversity estimates were lower bounds.

Through a sample-barcoded 5' primer and a J-beta primer mix, a second PCR was run for about 7 to 12 cycles. TCRdb reprocessed the 5' RACE reads with MiXCR, giving one entry per CDR3 protein. The sample yields about 720,000 distinct CDR3 sequences, around 25% seen once. The germline V and J ends were trimmed by 9 bases and 4 bases, with 10 bases remaining between them. Per the germline V gene, CDR1 is MDHEN and CDR2 is SYDVKM. This CDR3 region has 12 residues. Remarks on this clonotype: What it recognizes is unknown.

The data were also submitted as part of a second study, on T cells of mothers and their children.

The V gene is TRBV28, the J gene TRBJ1-5; weak D call: TRBD1 (5 bases). The sequence came from a boy aged 5-17 years in good health. The sample comprised blood. CDR3 sequence: CASGTVNQPQHF. In nucleotides, the CDR3 is TGTGCCAGTGGGACGGTAAATCAGCCCCAGCATTTT.